Following are 8 T cell receptor beta chains from one sample sequenced in a study of blood T cell repertoires in COVID-19. Profiling relied on immunoSEQ multiplex PCR, and the TCRdb table lists in-frame clones only, not all of them. The table lists roughly 230,000 clones, approximately 81% of them singletons. Specimen: peripheral blood. The receptors derive from a man aged 40-49 years with acute or convalescent COVID-19.

The V call is TRBV3-1 (or the pseudogene TRBV3-2), the J call TRBJ1-6, with D uncertain. CDR3 length: 12 amino acids. V lost 5 bases, J lost 7 bases, and 6 bases lay in between. Germline assignment: CDR1 LGHDT and CDR2 YNNKEL (reference sequence). CDR3 nucleotides: TGTGCCAGCAGCGCGGGGAATTCACCCCTCCACTTT. It yields the protein CASSAGNSPLHF.

Points on this clone: Other DNA sequences of this sample code for an identical CDR3. CDR3 coding DNA: TGTGCCAGCAGCTTACTTGGACAGGGGAACACTGAAGCTTTCTTT. Protein sequence: CASSLLGQGNTEAFF. The rearrangement joins TRBV7-3 to TRBJ1-1; TRBD1 matches at 8 bases. Germline values: CDR1 SGHTA, CDR2 FQGTGA. The CDR3 runs 15 residues. V gave up 2 bases and J gave up 1 base; unmatched junction bases: 3. Filled out from reference TRBV7-3 and TRBJ1-1, the complete variable domain reads GAGVSQTPSNKVTEKGKYVELRCDPISGHTALYWYRQSLGQGPEFLIYFQGTGAADDSGLPNDRFFAVRPEGSVSTLKIQRTERGDSAVYLCASSLLGQGNTEAFFGQGTRLTVV.

The genes are TRBV25-1 and TRBJ1-1, with D perhaps matching TRBD1 (5 bases). There are 15 residues in the CDR3. The V end lost 1 base, the J end lost 4 bases, and 13 bases lay between the germline ends. Germline assignment: CDR1 MGHDK and CDR2 SYGVNS. The CDR3 spells CASSESGWRGTEAFF. The CDR3 nucleotides are TGTGCCAGCAGTGAATCGGGGTGGAGGGGCACTGAAGCTTTCTTT.

This sequence joins TRBV14 and TRBJ2-7; D is possibly TRBD1 (6 bases). The CDR3 runs 14 residues. The germline V gene has CDR1 SGHDN and CDR2 FVKESK. With 2 bases removed from V and 3 bases from J, the gap between germline ends came to 11 bases. Written as DNA, the CDR3 is TGTGCCAGCAGCCAAAAAGGGGGAATCTACGAGCAGTACTTC. It specifies CASSQKGGIYEQYF.

The CDR3 here is CAFHFVGGRGGSGNTIYF. Written as DNA, the CDR3 is TGTGCCTTCCACTTCGTGGGGGGGAGAGGAGGCTCTGGAAACACCATATATTTT. V is TRBV5-8 and J is TRBJ1-3; weak D call: TRBD1 (5 bases). Germline V gene sequence: CDR1 SGHTS, CDR2 YDEGEE. The CDR3 is made up of 18 amino acids. The V and J ends lost 10 bases and 0 bases respectively, with 26 bases between them.

The rearrangement joins TRBV11-2 to TRBJ2-2; D perhaps matches TRBD2 (5 bases). Germline values: CDR1 SGHAT, CDR2 FQNNGV. The CDR3 runs to 14 residues. The germline V and J ends were trimmed by 0 bases and 4 bases, with 6 bases remaining between them. This chain's CDR3 is CASSLDRGTGELFF. The CDR3 DNA follows: TGTGCCAGCAGCTTAGATCGGGGCACCGGGGAGCTGTTTTTT.

The rearrangement joins TRBV27 to TRBJ2-7; TRBD1 matches at 7 bases. CDR3 size: 14 residues. The J segment lost 0 bases and the V segment lost 5 bases, leaving 4 bases of the junction unmatched. CDR1 is MNHEY and CDR2 is SMNVEV in the germline V gene (reference sequence). CDR3 protein: CASSAQGSSYEQYF. For the CDR3, the DNA is TGTGCCAGCAGTGCACAGGGGAGCTCCTACGAGCAGTACTTC.

The chain recombines TRBV27 with TRBJ1-5, with D hard to call. The germline V gene encodes CDR1 MNHEY and CDR2 SMNVEV (reference sequence). CDR3 length: 14 residues. V dropped 0 bases and J dropped 6 bases, with 9 bases sitting between them. The CDR3 here is CASSLSLLSQPQHF. The CDR3 region has the DNA TGTGCCAGCAGTTTATCGCTATTATCTCAGCCCCAGCATTTT.